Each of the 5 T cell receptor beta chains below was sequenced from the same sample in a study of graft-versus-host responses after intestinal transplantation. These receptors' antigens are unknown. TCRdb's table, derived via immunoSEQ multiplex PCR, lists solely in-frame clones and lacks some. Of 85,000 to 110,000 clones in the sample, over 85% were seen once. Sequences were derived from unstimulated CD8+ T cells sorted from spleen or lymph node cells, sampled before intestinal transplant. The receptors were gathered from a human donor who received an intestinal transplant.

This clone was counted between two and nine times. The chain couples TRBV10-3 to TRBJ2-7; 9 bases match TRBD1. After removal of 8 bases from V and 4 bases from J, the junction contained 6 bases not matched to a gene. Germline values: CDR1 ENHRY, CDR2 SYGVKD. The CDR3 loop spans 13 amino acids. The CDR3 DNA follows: TGTGCCATCCAGTGGGACAGGGAGTACGAGCAGTACTTC. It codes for CAIQWDREYEQYF.

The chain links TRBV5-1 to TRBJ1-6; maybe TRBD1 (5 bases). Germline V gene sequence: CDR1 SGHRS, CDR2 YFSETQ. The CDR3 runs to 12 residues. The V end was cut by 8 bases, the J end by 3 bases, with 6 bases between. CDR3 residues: CARTDYNSPLHF. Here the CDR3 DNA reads TGCGCCAGGACAGACTATAATTCACCCCTCCACTTT.

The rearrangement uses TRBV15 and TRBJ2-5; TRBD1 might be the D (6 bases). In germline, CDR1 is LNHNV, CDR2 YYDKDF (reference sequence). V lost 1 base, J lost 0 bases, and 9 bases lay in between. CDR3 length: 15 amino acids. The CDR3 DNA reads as TGTGCCACCAGCAGAGTGGGGGCCAACCAAGAGACCCAGTACTTC. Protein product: CATSRVGANQETQYF.

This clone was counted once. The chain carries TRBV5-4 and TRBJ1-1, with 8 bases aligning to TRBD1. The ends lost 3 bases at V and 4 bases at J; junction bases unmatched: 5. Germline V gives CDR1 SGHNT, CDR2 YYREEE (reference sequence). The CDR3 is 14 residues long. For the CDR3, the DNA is TGTGCCAGCAGCTACTGGACAGGGAGCACTGAAGCTTTCTTT. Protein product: CASSYWTGSTEAFF. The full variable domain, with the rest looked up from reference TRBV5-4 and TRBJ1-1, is ETGVTQSPTHLIKTRGQQVTLRCSSQSGHNTVSWYQQALGQGPQFIFQYYREEENGRGNFPPRFSGLQFPNYSSELNVNALELDDSALYLCASSYWTGSTEAFFGQGTRLTVV.

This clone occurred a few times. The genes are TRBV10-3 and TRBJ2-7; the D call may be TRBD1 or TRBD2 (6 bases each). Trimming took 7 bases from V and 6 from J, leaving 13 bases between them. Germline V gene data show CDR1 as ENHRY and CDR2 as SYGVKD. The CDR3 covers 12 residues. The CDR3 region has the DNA TGTGCCATCAAAGGTCCGGGGGCCGAGCAGTACTTC. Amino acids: CAIKGPGAEQYF.